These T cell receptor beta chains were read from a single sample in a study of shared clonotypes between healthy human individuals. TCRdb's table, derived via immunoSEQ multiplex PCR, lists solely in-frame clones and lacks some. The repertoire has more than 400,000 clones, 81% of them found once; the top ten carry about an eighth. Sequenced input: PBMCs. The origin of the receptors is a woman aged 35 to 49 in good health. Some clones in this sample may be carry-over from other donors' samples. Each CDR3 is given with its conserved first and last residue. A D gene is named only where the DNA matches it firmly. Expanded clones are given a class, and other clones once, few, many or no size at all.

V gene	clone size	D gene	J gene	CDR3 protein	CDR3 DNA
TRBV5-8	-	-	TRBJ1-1	CASSAGPYYTEAFF	TGTGCCAGCAGCGCTGGGCCGTACTACACTGAAGCTTTCTTT
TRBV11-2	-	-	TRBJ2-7	CASRDRGPEQYF	TGTGCCAGCAGAGACCGGGGCCCCGAGCAGTACTTC
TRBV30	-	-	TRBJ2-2	CAWKRILNTGELFF	TGTGCCTGGAAGAGGATACTGAACACCGGGGAGCTGTTTTTT
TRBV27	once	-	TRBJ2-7	CASSLRPDRGEQYF	TGTGCCAGCAGTTTACGCCCGGACCGAGGAGAGCAGTACTTC
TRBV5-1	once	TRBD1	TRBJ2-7	CASSPGGQVSEQYF	TGCGCCAGCAGCCCCGGGGGACAGGTTAGCGAGCAGTACTTC
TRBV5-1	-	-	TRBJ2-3	CASSTDSWGRGDTQYF	TGCGCCAGCAGCACGGACAGTTGGGGAAGGGGAGATACGCAGTATTTT
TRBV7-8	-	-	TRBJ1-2	CASSLEDSTGYTF	TGTGCCAGCAGCTTAGAGGACAGCACAGGCTACACCTTC
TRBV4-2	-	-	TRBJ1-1	CASSQAGSTEAFF	TGTGCCAGCAGCCAAGCAGGGAGCACTGAAGCTTTCTTT
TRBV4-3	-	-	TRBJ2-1	CASSQLGGNEQFF	TGCGCCAGCAGCCAGCTCGGGGGCAATGAGCAGTTCTTC
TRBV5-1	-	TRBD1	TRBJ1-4	CASSPQGEKLFF	TGCGCCAGCAGTCCACAGGGGGAAAAACTGTTTTTT
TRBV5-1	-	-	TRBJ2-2	CASSPDGGNTGELFF	TGCGCCAGCAGCCCGGACGGGGGGAACACCGGGGAGCTGTTTTTT
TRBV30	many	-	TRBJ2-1	CAWSSYTISGQFF	TGTGCCTGGAGTAGTTACACCATCTCTGGGCAGTTCTTC
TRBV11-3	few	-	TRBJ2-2	CASSKGVGFSAGELFF	TGTGCCAGCAGCAAGGGGGTCGGCTTCAGCGCCGGGGAGCTGTTTTTT
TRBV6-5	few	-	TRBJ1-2	CASRPGGGGYTF	TGTGCCAGCAGACCTGGCGGGGGCGGCTACACCTTC
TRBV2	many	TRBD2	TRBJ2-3	CASRGTGTSKDTQYF	TGTGCCAGCAGAGGTACCGGGACTAGCAAAGATACGCAGTATTTT
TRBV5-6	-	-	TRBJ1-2	CASSPLEGGAYGYTF	TGTGCCAGCAGCCCCCTCGAGGGGGGAGCATATGGCTACACCTTC
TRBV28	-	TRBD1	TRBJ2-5	CASSPGQGGETQYF	TGTGCCAGCAGCCCCGGACAGGGCGGCGAGACCCAGTACTTC
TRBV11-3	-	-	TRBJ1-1	CASSMSRSSTEAFF	TGTGCCAGCAGCATGAGCAGATCGTCCACTGAAGCTTTCTTT
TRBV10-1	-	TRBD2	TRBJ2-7	CASRTTSGSHEQYF	TGCGCCAGCAGGACGACTAGCGGGAGTCACGAGCAGTACTTC
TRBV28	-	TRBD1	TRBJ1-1	CASSEGALGLTEAFF	TGTGCCAGCAGTGAGGGGGCTCTAGGGTTAACTGAAGCTTTCTTT
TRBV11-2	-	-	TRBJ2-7	CASSFSSYEQYF	TGTGCCAGCAGCTTTAGCTCCTACGAGCAGTACTTC
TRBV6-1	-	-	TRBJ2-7	CASSGGAEQYF	TGTGCCAGCAGTGGGGGGGCCGAGCAGTACTTC
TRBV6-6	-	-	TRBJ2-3	CASSTTTDTQYF	TGTGCCAGCAGTACCACAACAGATACGCAGTATTTT
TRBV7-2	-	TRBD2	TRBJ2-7	CASSHVYSGRTYEQYF	TGTGCCAGCAGTCATGTCTATAGCGGGAGAACCTACGAGCAGTACTTC
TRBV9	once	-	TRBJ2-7	CASSEGLGAAYEQYF	TGTGCCAGCAGCGAGGGTTTAGGGGCGGCCTACGAGCAGTACTTC
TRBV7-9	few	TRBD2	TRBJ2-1	CASSSGTSGSSEFF	TGTGCCAGCAGCTCAGGGACTAGCGGGAGTTCGGAGTTCTTC
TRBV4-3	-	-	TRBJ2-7	CASSSGTPYEQYF	TGCGCCAGCAGCTCCGGGACCCCCTACGAGCAGTACTTC
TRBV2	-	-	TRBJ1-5	CASSRAGPSQPQHF	TGTGCCAGCAGTAGGGCAGGGCCGAGTCAGCCCCAGCATTTT
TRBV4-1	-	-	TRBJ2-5	CASSQLDILQETQYF	TGCGCCAGCAGCCAACTGGACATACTCCAAGAGACCCAGTACTTC
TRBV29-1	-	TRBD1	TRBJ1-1	CSVEGVEGQGIRLAFF	TGCAGCGTTGAAGGGGTGGAGGGACAGGGAATACGATTGGCTTTCTTT
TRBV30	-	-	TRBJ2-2	CAWSVVLFGGELFF	TGTGCCTGGAGTGTAGTACTGTTCGGCGGGGAGCTGTTTTTT
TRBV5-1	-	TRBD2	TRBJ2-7	CASSLAAGGFYEQYF	TGCGCCAGCAGCTTGGCAGCGGGAGGGTTCTACGAGCAGTACTTC
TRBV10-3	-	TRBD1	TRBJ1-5	CAISGDSDQPQHF	TGTGCCATCAGTGGGGACAGCGATCAGCCCCAGCATTTT
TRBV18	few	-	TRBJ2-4	CASSPPILERIAKNIQYF	TGTGCCAGCTCACCACCAATCCTCGAGCGGATAGCCAAAAACATTCAGTACTTC
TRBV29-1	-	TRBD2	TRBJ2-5	CSVVLAGASETQYF	TGCAGCGTTGTTCTAGCGGGAGCTTCGGAGACCCAGTACTTC
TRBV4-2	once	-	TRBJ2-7	CASSQGLGVSSYEQYF	TGTGCCAGCAGCCAAGGTCTGGGCGTGAGCTCCTACGAGCAGTACTTC
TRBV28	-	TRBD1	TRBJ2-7	CASSLSRDRPYF	TGTGCCAGCAGTCTGTCCCGGGACAGGCCGTACTTC